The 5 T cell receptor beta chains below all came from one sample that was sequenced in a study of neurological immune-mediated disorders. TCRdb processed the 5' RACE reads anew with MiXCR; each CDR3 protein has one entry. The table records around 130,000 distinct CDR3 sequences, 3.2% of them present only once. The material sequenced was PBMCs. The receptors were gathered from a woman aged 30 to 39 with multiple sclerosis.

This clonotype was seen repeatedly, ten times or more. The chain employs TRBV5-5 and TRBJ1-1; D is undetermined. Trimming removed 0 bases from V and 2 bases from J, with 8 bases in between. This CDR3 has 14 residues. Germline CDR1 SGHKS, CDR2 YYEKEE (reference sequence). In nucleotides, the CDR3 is TGTGCCAGCAGCTTGGCTTGGGGAAACACTGAAGCTTTCTTT. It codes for CASSLAWGNTEAFF. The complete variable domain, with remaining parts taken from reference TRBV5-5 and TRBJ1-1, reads DAGVTQSPTHLIKTRGQQVTLRCSPISGHKSVSWYQQVLGQGPQFIFQYYEKEERGRGNFPDRFSARQFPNYSSELNVNALLLGDSALYLCASSLAWGNTEAFFGQGTRLTVV.

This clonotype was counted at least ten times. Here the CDR3 DNA reads TGTGCCTGGAGGGTAGCCAATGAGCAGTTCTTC. It encodes CAWRVANEQFF. The chain employs TRBV30 and TRBJ2-1, with D unresolved. The CDR3 length is 11 residues. CDR1 and CDR2 from the germline V gene are GTSNPN and SVGIG (reference sequence). Trimming stripped 3 bases from V and 6 bases from J, with 6 bases between.

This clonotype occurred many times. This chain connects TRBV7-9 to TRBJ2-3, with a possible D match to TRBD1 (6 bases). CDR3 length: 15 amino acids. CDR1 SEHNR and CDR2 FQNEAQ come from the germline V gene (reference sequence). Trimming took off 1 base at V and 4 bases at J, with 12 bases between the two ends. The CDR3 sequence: CASSLVQGRADTQYF. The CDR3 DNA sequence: TGTGCCAGCAGCTTAGTGCAGGGGAGAGCAGATACGCAGTATTTT.

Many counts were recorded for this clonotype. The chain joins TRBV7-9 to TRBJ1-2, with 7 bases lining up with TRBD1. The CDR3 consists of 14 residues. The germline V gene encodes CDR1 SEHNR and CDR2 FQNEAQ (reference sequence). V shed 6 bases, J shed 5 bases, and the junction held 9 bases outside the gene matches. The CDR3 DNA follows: TGTGCCAGCAGAATGGGAGGGACAGAGTATGGCTACACCTTC. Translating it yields CASRMGGTEYGYTF.

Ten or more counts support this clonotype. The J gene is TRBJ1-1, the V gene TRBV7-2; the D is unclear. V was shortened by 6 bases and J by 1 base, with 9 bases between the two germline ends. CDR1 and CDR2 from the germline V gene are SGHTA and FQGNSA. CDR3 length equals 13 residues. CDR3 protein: CASRVTENTEAFF. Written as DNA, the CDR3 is TGTGCCAGCAGGGTTACTGAGAACACTGAAGCTTTCTTT.